This paragraph reports one TCR beta chain. Its specificity is unknown. The read falls 3 residues short of the CDR3 end, and the missing part is taken from the germline J gene. MY09/MY11 PCR detected cervical HPV DNA; dot-blot assigned genotypes. Germline CDR1 reads LNHDA; CDR2 reads SQIVND (reference sequence). The CDR3 runs 15 residues. After removal of 4 bases from V and 2 bases from J, the junction contained 7 bases not matched to a gene. The sample belongs to a study of T cells in women clearing cervical HPV infection. As for the study in general: Controls' single incident HPV16 infection cleared within 12 months without precancer. With HLA typing for only a few women, HLA confounding remains possible. Points from the study as a whole: Timing of associations relative to infection is unclear; T-cell subsets were not isolated.

Generated by immunoSEQ multiplex PCR, the TCRdb table keeps only in-frame clones and is missing some. This specimen shows approximately 52,000 clones; the ten leading clones hold around 1.5%. This chain uses TRBV19 with TRBJ1-2, with TRBD1 matching over 7 bases. Source material: blood buffy coat. The TCR was taken from a woman between 18 and 70 years old with a cervical HPV16 infection that either progressed to CIN3+ or cleared (not recorded which). Here the CDR3 reads CASSTDRDWNYGYTF. The part of the CDR3 DNA that was read is TGTGCCAGTAGTACAGACAGGGATTGGAACTATGGC.